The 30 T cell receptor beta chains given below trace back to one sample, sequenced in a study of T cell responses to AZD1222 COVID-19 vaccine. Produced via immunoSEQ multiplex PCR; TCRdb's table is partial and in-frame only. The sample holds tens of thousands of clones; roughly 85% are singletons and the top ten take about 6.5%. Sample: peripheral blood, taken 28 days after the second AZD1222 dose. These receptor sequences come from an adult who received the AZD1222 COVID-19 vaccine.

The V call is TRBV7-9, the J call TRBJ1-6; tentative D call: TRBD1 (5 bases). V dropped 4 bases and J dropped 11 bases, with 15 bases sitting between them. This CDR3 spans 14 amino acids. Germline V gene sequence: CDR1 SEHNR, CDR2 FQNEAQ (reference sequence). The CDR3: CASSSGPRGAPLHF. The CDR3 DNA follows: TGTGCCAGCAGCTCGGGACCTCGGGGGGCACCCCTCCACTTT.

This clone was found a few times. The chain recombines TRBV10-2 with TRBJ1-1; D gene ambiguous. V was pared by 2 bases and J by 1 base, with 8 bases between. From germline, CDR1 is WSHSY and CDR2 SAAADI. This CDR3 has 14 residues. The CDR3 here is CASSEPSGNTEAFF. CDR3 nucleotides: TGCGCCAGCAGTGAGCCCTCCGGGAACACTGAAGCTTTCTTT.

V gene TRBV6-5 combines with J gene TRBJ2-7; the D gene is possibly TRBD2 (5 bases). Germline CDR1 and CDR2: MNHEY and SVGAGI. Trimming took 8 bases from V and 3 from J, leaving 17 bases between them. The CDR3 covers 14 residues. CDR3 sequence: CASVGWEWYYEQYF. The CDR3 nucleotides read TGTGCCAGCGTTGGTTGGGAGTGGTACTACGAGCAGTACTTC.

CDR3 loop: CASNLAYYPGSYETQYF. The CDR3 DNA sequence: TGTGCCAGCAATTTGGCCTATTATCCGGGAAGTTACGAGACCCAGTACTTC. V and J are TRBV2 and TRBJ2-5, with D possibly matching TRBD2 (5 bases). Looked up from germline, CDR1 is SNHLY and CDR2 is FYNNEI. V dropped 7 bases and J dropped 5 bases, with 26 bases sitting between them. The CDR3 runs 17 residues.

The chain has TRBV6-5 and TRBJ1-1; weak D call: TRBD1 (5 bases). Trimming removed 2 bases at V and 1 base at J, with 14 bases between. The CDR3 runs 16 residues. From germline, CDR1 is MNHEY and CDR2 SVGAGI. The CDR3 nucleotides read TGTGCCAGCAGTTACGGGGCAGGTGTTGGGAACACTGAAGCTTTCTTT. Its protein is CASSYGAGVGNTEAFF.

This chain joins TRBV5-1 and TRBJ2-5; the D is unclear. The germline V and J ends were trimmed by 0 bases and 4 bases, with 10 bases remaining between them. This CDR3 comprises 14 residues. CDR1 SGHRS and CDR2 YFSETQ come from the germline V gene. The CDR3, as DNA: TGCGCCAGCAGCTTGGCCCAGAAAGGAGAGACCCAGTACTTC. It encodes CASSLAQKGETQYF.

The CDR3 here is CASSPPGLANDEQFF. The CDR3 bases are TGTGCCAGCAGCCCACCGGGACTAGCAAATGATGAGCAGTTCTTC. The chain employs TRBV3-1 (or the pseudogene TRBV3-2) and TRBJ2-1; 9 bases align to TRBD2. Germline trimming cut 4 bases from V and 8 bases from J; bases unmatched to any gene: 9. Germline V gene data show CDR1 as LGHDT and CDR2 as YNNKEL (reference sequence). The CDR3 contains 15 residues.

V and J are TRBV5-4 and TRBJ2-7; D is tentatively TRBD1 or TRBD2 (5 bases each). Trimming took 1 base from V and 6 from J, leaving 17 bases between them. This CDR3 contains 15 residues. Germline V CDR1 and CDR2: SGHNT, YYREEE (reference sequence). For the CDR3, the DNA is TGTGCCAGCAGCTTGTCGGGGACCCGGCGTGGCGAGCAGTACTTC. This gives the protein CASSLSGTRRGEQYF.

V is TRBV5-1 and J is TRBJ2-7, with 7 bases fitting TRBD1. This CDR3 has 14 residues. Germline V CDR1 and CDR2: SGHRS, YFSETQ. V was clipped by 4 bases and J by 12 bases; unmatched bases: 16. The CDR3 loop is CASSPDRSHPTWYF. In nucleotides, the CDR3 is TGCGCCAGCAGCCCGGACAGGTCACATCCTACGTGGTACTTC.

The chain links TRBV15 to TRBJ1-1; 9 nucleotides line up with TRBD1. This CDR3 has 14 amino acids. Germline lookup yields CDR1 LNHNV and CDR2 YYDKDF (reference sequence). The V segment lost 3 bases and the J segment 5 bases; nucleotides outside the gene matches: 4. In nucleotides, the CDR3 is TGTGCCACCAGCAGGTACAGGGGGCAGACTGAAGCTTTCTTT. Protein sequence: CATSRYRGQTEAFF. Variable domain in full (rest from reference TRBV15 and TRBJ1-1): DAMVIQNPRYQVTQFGKPVTLSCSQTLNHNVMYWYQQKSSQAPKLLFHYYDKDFNNEADTPDNFQSRRPNTSFCFLDIRSPGLGDTAMYLCATSRYRGQTEAFFGQGTRLTVV.

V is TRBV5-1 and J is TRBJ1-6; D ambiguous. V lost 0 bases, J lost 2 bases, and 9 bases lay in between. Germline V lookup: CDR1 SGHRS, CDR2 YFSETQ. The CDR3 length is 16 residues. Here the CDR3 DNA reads TGCGCCAGCAGCTTGGACGGCTTACCCTATAATTCACCCCTCCACTTT. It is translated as CASSLDGLPYNSPLHF. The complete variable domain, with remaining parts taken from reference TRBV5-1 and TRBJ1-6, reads KAGVTQTPRYLIKTRGQQVTLSCSPISGHRSVSWYQQTPGQGLQFLFEYFSETQRNKGNFPGRFSGRQFSNSRSEMNVSTLELGDSALYLCASSLDGLPYNSPLHFGNGTRLTVT.

The CDR3 nucleotides are TGTGCCAGCAGTTCCGGGACCCGCGCGAACACCGGGGAGCTGTTTTTT. It translates to CASSSGTRANTGELFF. This chain joins TRBV27 and TRBJ2-2; D possibly uses TRBD1 or TRBD2 (5 bases each). Per germline, CDR1 MNHEY and CDR2 SMNVEV (reference sequence). Trimming removed 4 bases at V and 0 bases at J, with 12 bases between. The length of the CDR3 is 16 residues.

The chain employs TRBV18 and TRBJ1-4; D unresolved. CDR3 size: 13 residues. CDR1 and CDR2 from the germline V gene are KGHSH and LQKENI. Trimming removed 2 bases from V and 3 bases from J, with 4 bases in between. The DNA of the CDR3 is TGTGCCAGCTCACCAGCGGCTAATGAAAAACTGTTTTTT. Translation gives CASSPAANEKLFF.

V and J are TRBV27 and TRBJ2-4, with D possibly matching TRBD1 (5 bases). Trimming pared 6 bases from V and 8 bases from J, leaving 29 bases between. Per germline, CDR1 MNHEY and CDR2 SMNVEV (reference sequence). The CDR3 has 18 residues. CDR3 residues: CASSAISYLDPQVDIQYF. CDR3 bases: TGTGCCAGCAGCGCCATCTCCTACCTGGATCCACAGGTTGACATTCAGTACTTC.

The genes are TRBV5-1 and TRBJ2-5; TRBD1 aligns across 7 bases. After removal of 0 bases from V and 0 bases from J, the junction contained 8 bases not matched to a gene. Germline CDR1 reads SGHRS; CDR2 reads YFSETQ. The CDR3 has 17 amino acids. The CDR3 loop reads CASSLGRDSMYQETQYF. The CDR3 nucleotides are TGCGCCAGCAGCTTGGGCCGGGACAGTATGTACCAAGAGACCCAGTACTTC. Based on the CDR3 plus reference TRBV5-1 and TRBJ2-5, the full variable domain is KAGVTQTPRYLIKTRGQQVTLSCSPISGHRSVSWYQQTPGQGLQFLFEYFSETQRNKGNFPGRFSGRQFSNSRSEMNVSTLELGDSALYLCASSLGRDSMYQETQYFGPGTRLLVL.

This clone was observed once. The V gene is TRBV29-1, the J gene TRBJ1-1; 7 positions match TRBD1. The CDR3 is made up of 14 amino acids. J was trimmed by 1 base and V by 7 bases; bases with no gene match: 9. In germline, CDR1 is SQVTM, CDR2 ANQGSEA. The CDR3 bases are TGCAGCGCCCGACAGGGAGGATCGAACACTGAAGCTTTCTTT. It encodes CSARQGGSNTEAFF.

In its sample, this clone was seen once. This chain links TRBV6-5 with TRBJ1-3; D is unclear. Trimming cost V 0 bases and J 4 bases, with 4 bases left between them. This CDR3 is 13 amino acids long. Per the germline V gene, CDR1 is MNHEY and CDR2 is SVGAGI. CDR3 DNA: TGTGCCAGCAGTTACTCGGAGGGAAACACCATATATTTT. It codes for CASSYSEGNTIYF.

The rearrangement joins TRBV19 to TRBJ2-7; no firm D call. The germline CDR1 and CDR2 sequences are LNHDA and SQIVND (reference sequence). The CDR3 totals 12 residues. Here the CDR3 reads CDCLADSYEQYF. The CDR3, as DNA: TGTGACTGTTTGGCGGATTCCTACGAGCAGTACTTC.

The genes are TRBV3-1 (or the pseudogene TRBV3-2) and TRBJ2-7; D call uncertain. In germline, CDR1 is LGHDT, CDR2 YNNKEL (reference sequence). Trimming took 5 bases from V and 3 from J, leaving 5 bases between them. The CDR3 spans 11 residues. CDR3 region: CASSNHYEQYF. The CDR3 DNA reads TGTGCCAGCAGCAACCACTACGAGCAGTACTTC.

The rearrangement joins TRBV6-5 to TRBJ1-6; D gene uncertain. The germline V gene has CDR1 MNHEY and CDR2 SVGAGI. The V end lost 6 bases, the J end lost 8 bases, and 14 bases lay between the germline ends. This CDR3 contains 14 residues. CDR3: CASSPAGDHSPLHF. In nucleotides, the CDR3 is TGTGCCAGCAGCCCCGCAGGAGACCATTCACCCCTCCACTTT.

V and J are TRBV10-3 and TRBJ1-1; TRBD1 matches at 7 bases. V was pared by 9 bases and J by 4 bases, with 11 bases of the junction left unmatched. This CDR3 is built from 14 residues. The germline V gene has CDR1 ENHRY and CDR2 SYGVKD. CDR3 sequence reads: CAISLDRDGTEAFF. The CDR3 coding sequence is TGTGCCATTTCCTTAGACAGGGATGGCACTGAAGCTTTCTTT.

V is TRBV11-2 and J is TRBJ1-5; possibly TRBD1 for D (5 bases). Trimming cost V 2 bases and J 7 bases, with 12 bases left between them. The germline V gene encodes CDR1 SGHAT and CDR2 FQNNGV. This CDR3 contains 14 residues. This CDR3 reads CASSLRGERQPQHF. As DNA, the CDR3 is TGTGCCAGCAGCTTAAGGGGTGAGCGGCAGCCCCAGCATTTT.

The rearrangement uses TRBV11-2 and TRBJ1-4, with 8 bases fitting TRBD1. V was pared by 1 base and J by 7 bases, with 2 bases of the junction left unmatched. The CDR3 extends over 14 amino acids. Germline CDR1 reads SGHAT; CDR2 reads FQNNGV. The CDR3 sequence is CASSLVRGPEKLFF. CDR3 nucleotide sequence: TGTGCCAGCAGCTTAGTCAGGGGGCCTGAAAAACTGTTTTTT.

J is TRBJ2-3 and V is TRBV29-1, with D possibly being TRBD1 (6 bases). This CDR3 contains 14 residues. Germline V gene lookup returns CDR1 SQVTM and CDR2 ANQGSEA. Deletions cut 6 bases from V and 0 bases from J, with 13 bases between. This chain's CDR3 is CSVPTGSSTDTQYF. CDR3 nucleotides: TGCAGCGTCCCGACAGGAAGTAGCACAGATACGCAGTATTTT.

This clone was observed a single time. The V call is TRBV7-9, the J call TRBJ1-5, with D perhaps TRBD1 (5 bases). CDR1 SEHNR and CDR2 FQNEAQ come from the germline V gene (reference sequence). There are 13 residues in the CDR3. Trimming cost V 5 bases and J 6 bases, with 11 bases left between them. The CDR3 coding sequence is TGTGCCAGCAGCCGGGGGTCCTCTCAGCCCCAGCATTTT. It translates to CASSRGSSQPQHF.

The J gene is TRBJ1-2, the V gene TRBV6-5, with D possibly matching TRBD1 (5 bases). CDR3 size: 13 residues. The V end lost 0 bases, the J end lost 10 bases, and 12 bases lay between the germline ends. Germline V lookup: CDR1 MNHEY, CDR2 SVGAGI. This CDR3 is CASSYSEGQYYTF. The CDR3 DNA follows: TGTGCCAGCAGTTACTCGGAGGGGCAATACTACACCTTC.

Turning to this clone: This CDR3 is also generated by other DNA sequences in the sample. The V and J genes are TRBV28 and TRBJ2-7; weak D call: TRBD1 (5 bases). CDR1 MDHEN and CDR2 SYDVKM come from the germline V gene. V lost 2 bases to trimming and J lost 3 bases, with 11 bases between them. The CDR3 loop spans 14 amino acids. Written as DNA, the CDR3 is TGTGCCAGCAGTTTAGCGACAGAACTCTACGAGCAGTACTTC. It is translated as CASSLATELYEQYF.

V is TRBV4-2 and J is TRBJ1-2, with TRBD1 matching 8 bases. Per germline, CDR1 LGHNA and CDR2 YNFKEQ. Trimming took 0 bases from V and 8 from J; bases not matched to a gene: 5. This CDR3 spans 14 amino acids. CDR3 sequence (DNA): TGTGCCAGCAGCCAAGAAAGACAGGGGAAGGGCTACACCTTC. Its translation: CASSQERQGKGYTF.

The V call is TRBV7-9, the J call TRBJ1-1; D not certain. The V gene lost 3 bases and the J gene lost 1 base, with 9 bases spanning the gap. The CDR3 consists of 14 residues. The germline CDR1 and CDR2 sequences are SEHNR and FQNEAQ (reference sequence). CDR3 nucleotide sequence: TGTGCCAGCAGCTTGCAGGCTTCGAACACTGAAGCTTTCTTT. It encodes CASSLQASNTEAFF. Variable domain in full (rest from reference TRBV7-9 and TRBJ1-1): DTGVSQNPRHKITKRGQNVTFRCDPISEHNRLYWYRQTLGQGPEFLTYFQNEAQLEKSRLLSDRFSAERPKGSFSTLEIQRTEQGDSAMYLCASSLQASNTEAFFGQGTRLTVV.

The CDR3 loop reads CASSDVPSPLHF. CDR3 bases: TGTGCCAGCAGTGATGTTCCTTCACCCCTCCACTTT. The V gene is TRBV6-1, the J gene TRBJ1-6; D remains ambiguous. V was trimmed by 3 bases and J by 9 bases, leaving 6 bases between them. The CDR3 sequence is 12 residues long. From germline, CDR1 is MNHNS and CDR2 SASEGT.